The clone carrying this TCR beta chain came up a few times. Its specificity is not known. Amplification of the TCR beta CDR3 regions used RNA transcripts (as template). First-round RT-PCR employed HTBI primers, with a second-round multiplex PCR after it. Via MiXCR, TCRdb re-called the multiplex PCR reads, giving one row per CDR3 protein. The sample holds hundreds of thousands of distinct CDR3 sequences, around 15% seen once. The data originate from a study of Graves' ophthalmopathy and Graves' hyperthyroidism. Study outcomes and limitations: At just over 70% sensitivity and approximately 72% specificity, the model predicted progression of the ophthalmopathy. Blood contained most expanded thyroid clonotypes exceeding 0.001 frequency.

Other autoimmune diseases, uncontrolled infections, pregnancy or lactation excluded patients from enrollment. Trimming cost V 3 bases and J 5 bases, with 14 bases left between them. This CDR3 spans 15 amino acids. From germline, CDR1 is SGHAT and CDR2 FQNNGV. This receptor was identified in a woman in her 30s with Graves' ophthalmopathy. This chain joins TRBV11-2 and TRBJ2-1; D not resolved. Sample: blood. The CDR3 nucleotides read TGTGCCAGCAGCTTCCTCCGGTCCGGACACAATGAGCAGTTCTTC. It specifies CASSFLRSGHNEQFF.